The entry that follows covers one T cell receptor beta chain sequence. The treatment is: oral pan-JAK inhibitor, 5-10 mg twice daily. The CDR3 consists of 13 residues. The V end lost 8 bases, the J end lost 1 base, and 11 bases lay between the germline ends. Germline values: CDR1 ENHRY, CDR2 SYGVKD. This sample was included in a study of CD8+ T cells in alopecia areata. Study at large: Percent of scalp involved defined treated patients' severity scores.

RNA was isolated and reverse transcribed to cDNA, the sequencing template. The table came from immunoSEQ multiplex PCR; TCRdb's copy has only in-frame clones and leaves some out. The sample yields 200,000 to 250,000 clones, about 64% seen once. The rearrangement links TRBV10-3 to TRBJ1-1; a possible D gene is TRBD1 (5 bases). The sequencing here drew on CD4+ T cells sorted from blood, taken at week 4, from a patient treated with tofacitinib. This receptor was taken from a human donor with alopecia areata. The CDR3 here is CAIQGQGNTEAFF. Written as DNA, the CDR3 is TGTGCCATCCAAGGTCAGGGGAACACTGAAGCTTTCTTT.